This TCR beta chain stems from a study of CD8+ T cells in alopecia areata. Study summary: After 6 to 18 months of tofacitinib, follow-up continued 6 months off drug. General study findings and limits: Lesional tissue from the scalp (especially in alopecia totalis/universalis) showed higher clonality than normal scalp.

Extracted RNA was reverse transcribed into cDNA, the sequencing template. TCRdb keeps only in-frame clones here, not all; method: immunoSEQ multiplex PCR. The data contain about 12,000 clones, 50% to 65% of them singletons. About this clone itself: Its antigen is currently unknown.

Punch biopsies of lesional scalp, plus peripheral blood, were taken from alopecia areata patients. CDR1 is SQVTM and CDR2 is ANQGSEA in the germline V gene. V was pared by 6 bases and J by 5 bases, with 10 bases between. The length of the CDR3 is 11 residues. Material for sequencing was skin. The chain employs TRBV29-1 and TRBJ1-1, with TRBD1 as a possible D gene (6 bases). The receptor was isolated from a human donor with alopecia areata. The CDR3 reads CSVPGVTEAFF. DNA for the CDR3: TGCAGCGTCCCAGGGGTTACTGAAGCTTTCTTT.